Sequencing of this T cell receptor (beta chain) was carried out in a study of post-analysis software for immune sequencing data. Study-wide context: Relapsing-remitting, secondary progressive and progressive-relapsing forms of multiple sclerosis all featured among disease courses.

Included in the TCR beta cDNA libraries were unique molecular identifiers. TCRdb reprocessed the PCR reads via MiXCR and lists one record per CDR3 protein. The sample lists more than 450,000 distinct CDR3 sequences, approximately 34% seen once, with approximately 5.4% in the top ten. General study points: The five TRBV segments detected at higher frequency in patients than in controls included TRBV5-6, TRBV5-1 and TRBV20-1. Strong same-batch co-clustering of samples appeared with F measure clustering. For normalized Chao1 diversity, multiple sclerosis patients scored significantly lower than controls did.

Germline assignment: CDR1 KGHSH and CDR2 LQKENI. This CDR3 is 14 amino acids long. Trimming left V 4 bases short and J 6 bases short, with 15 bases between. With regard to this clonotype: Its antigen is unidentified.

The V and J genes are TRBV18 and TRBJ2-5, with a tentative D call TRBD2 (5 bases). This TCR was sampled from a girl aged 2-17 years with multiple sclerosis. The sequenced material came from blood. This CDR3 is CASSHGSGGKTQYF. The CDR3 bases are TGTGCCAGCTCACACGGATCCGGAGGAAAGACCCAGTACTTC.